Following are 8 T cell receptor beta chains from one sample sequenced in a study of blood T cells in healthy people across ages. Primers used in a second PCR of roughly 7 to 11 cycles were a sample-barcoded 5' primer and a J-beta primer mix. TCRdb fed the 5' RACE reads into MiXCR, producing one record per CDR3 protein. The sample lists roughly 1,800,000 distinct CDR3 sequences, around half seen once, with around 2.1% in the top ten. The sample taken for sequencing was blood. These TCRs come from a woman aged 40 to 50 in good health.

This clonotype was detected only a few times. The chain employs TRBV20-1 and TRBJ1-4; weak D call: TRBD1 (5 bases). Germline V gene lookup returns CDR1 DFQATT and CDR2 SNEGSKA (reference sequence). Trimming removed 0 bases from V and 3 bases from J, with 11 bases in between. The CDR3 totals 15 residues. The DNA of the CDR3 is TGCAGTGCTAGAGATGCCGGGGGGGCTAATGAAAAACTGTTTTTT. As protein: CSARDAGGANEKLFF.

The rearrangement links TRBV2 to TRBJ1-5; D ambiguous. The CDR3 is 15 amino acids. V gave up 6 bases and J gave up 0 bases, with 12 bases separating them. CDR1 SNHLY and CDR2 FYNNEI come from the germline V gene. Here the CDR3 reads CASRDDVHSNQPQHF. As DNA, the CDR3 is TGTGCCAGCAGGGACGACGTACATAGCAATCAGCCCCAGCATTTT.

This chain uses TRBV7-2 with TRBJ1-2; the D is unclear. The CDR3 loop spans 14 amino acids. V lost 5 bases, J lost 2 bases, and 12 bases lay in between. Germline V gene sequence: CDR1 SGHTA, CDR2 FQGNSA. Written as DNA, the CDR3 is TGTGCCAGCAGCCCCCCGGCCCTGAACTATGGCTACACCTTC. Translation gives CASSPPALNYGYTF.

The chain employs TRBV20-1 and TRBJ2-3, with D perhaps TRBD1 or TRBD2 (5 bases each). Trimming removed 6 bases from V and 3 bases from J, with 19 bases in between. The CDR3 extends over 15 amino acids. The germline gives CDR1 DFQATT, CDR2 SNEGSKA (reference sequence). CDR3 sequence: CSAHDRDRGTDTQYF. CDR3 DNA: TGCAGTGCCCACGACCGGGACCGGGGTACAGATACGCAGTATTTT.

V and J are TRBV2 and TRBJ1-4; the D is unclear. The germline V gene has CDR1 SNHLY and CDR2 FYNNEI. The V gene lost 5 bases and the J gene lost 1 base, with 14 bases spanning the gap. This CDR3 comprises 16 residues. CDR3 sequence reads: CASSPESEETNEKLFF. The CDR3 nucleotides read TGTGCCAGCAGTCCGGAGTCGGAGGAAACTAATGAAAAACTGTTTTTT.

CDR3 DNA sequence: TGCGCCAGCAGCCAAGATCTACAGTCTAACTATGGCTACACCTTC. This sequence encodes CASSQDLQSNYGYTF. The chain uses TRBV4-1 and TRBJ1-2; D remains unclear. In germline, CDR1 is MGHRA, CDR2 YSYEKL. The CDR3 has 15 amino acids. Trimming shortened V by 0 bases and J by 0 bases, and 8 bases separated the two germline ends.

The rearrangement joins TRBV7-9 to TRBJ1-5; perhaps TRBD1 as D (5 bases). Trimming pared 10 bases from V and 3 bases from J, leaving 16 bases between. This CDR3 has 14 residues. Per the germline V gene, CDR1 is SEHNR and CDR2 is FQNEAQ (reference sequence). CDR3 loop: CATSDSPLNQPQHF. The CDR3 DNA is TGTGCCACCTCCGACAGCCCCCTCAATCAGCCCCAGCATTTT. Drawing the rest from reference TRBV7-9 and TRBJ1-5, the complete variable domain is DTGVSQNPRHKITKRGQNVTFRCDPISEHNRLYWYRQTLGQGPEFLTYFQNEAQLEKSRLLSDRFSAERPKGSFSTLEIQRTEQGDSAMYLCATSDSPLNQPQHFGDGTRLSIL.

As concerns this clonotype: A read error may account for a junction end that differs from germline. For the CDR3, the DNA is TGTGCCAGCAGTTACTCGAAGAGTAACAATGGCTACACCTTC. Protein sequence: CASSYSKSNNGYTF. This chain joins TRBV6-2 or TRBV6-3 and TRBJ1-2; D ambiguous. CDR1 is MNHEY, CDR2 SVGEGT, per germline. The CDR3 is made up of 14 amino acids.